This is a list of T cell receptor beta chains from one sample in a study of blood T cell repertoires in COVID-19. Only in-frame clones appear in the TCRdb table, and some are missing; sequencing was by immunoSEQ multiplex PCR. Counted here are some 220,000 clones, 83% occurring once; the ten biggest clones make up about 1.3%. The sequenced material came from peripheral blood. The receptors derive from a woman in her 30s with COVID-19, enrolled during active disease. The CDR3 runs from the conserved cysteine through the conserved F or W. D genes are given only for firm matches. Clone size is given for some rows only: seen once, a few or many times, or a class if the clone is expanded.

TRBJ1-1,few,TRBD1,TRBV6-1,CASSEADGTGNTEAFF,TGTGCCAGCAGTGAAGCCGATGGGACAGGTAACACTGAAGCTTTCTTT
TRBJ2-3,.,TRBD1,TRBV24-1,CATSKGDRSTDTQYF,TGTGCCACCAGTAAGGGGGACAGGAGCACAGATACGCAGTATTTT
TRBJ2-1,few,.,TRBV15,CATSRGQSSYNEQFF,TGTGCCACCAGCAGAGGGCAAAGCTCCTACAATGAGCAGTTCTTC
TRBJ2-1,.,TRBD2,TRBV15,CATSNLTSGIPYEQFF,TGTGCCACCAGCAACTTGACTAGCGGGATTCCCTATGAGCAGTTCTTC
TRBJ2-1,.,TRBD2,TRBV7-2,CASSLVGLAGGDREQFF,TGTGCCAGCAGCTTAGTTGGTCTAGCGGGAGGGGATAGGGAGCAGTTCTTC
TRBJ1-4,.,.,TRBV5-6,CASSPKLLPGEKLFF,TGTGCCAGCAGCCCGAAGCTGTTACCCGGTGAAAAACTGTTTTTT
TRBJ2-7,.,.,TRBV30,CAWGAGNYEQYF,TGTGCCTGGGGGGCAGGGAATTACGAGCAGTACTTC
TRBJ2-6,.,.,TRBV5-5,CASSLGHDVLTF,TGTGCCAGCAGCTTGGGACATGACGTCCTGACTTTC
TRBJ1-3,.,.,TRBV13,CASSLGSSGNTIYF,TGTGCCAGCAGCTTAGGGAGCTCTGGAAACACCATATATTTT
TRBJ2-7,.,.,TRBV5-4,CASTYRGAHGEQYF,TGTGCCAGCACCTACCGTGGGGCTCACGGCGAGCAGTACTTC
TRBJ1-3,.,TRBD1,TRBV23-1,CASSQSTGSGNTIYF,TGCGCCAGCAGTCAATCGACAGGGTCCGGAAACACCATATATTTT
TRBJ1-2,many,.,TRBV7-9,CASSAGNWYGYTF,TGTGCCAGCAGCGCAGGAAACTGGTATGGCTACACCTTC
TRBJ2-6,.,TRBD1,TRBV5-1,CASSLGQGAGANVLTF,TGCGCCAGCAGCTTGGGACAGGGGGCTGGGGCCAACGTCCTGACTTTC
TRBJ2-1,once,TRBD2,TRBV7-8,CASSLRERGVNEQFF,TGTGCCAGCAGCTTACGCGAGCGGGGTGTCAATGAGCAGTTCTTC
TRBJ1-2,.,.,TRBV6-2/TRBV6-3,CASSSIASYGYTF,TGTGCCAGCAGTTCTATCGCCTCGTATGGCTACACCTTC
TRBJ2-1,few,TRBD1,TRBV5-1,CASKETGVNEQFF,TGCGCCAGCAAGGAAACAGGGGTTAATGAGCAGTTCTTC
TRBJ2-4,.,.,TRBV27,CASRWGDRDIQYF,TGTGCCAGCAGGTGGGGCGATCGGGACATTCAGTACTTC
TRBJ2-5,once,TRBD2,TRBV30,CAWSGLAGFETQYF,TGTGCCTGGAGTGGGCTAGCGGGGTTTGAGACCCAGTACTTC